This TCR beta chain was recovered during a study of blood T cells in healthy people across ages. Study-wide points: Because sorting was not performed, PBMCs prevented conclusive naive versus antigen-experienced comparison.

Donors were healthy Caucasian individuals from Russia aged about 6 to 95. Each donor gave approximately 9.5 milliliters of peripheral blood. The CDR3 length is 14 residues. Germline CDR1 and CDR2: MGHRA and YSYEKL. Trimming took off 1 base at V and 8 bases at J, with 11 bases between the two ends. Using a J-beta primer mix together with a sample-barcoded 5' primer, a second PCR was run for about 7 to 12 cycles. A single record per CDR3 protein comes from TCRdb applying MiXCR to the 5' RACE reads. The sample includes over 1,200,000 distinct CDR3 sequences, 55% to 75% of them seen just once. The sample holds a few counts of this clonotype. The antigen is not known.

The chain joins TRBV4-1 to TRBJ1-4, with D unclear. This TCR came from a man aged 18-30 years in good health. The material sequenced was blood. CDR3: CASSQVPKVEKLFF. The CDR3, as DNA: TGCGCCAGCAGCCAAGTGCCGAAAGTAGAAAAACTGTTTTTT.